The 26 T cell receptor beta chains presented below share a single source sample, sequenced in a study of molecular identifiers for immune sequencing clone quantification. TCRdb reprocessed the PCR reads via MiXCR and lists one record per CDR3 protein. The sample includes tens of thousands of distinct CDR3 sequences, nearly 25% of them seen just once. The sequenced material came from naive CD8+ T cells from blood, with Jurkat cell RNA spiked in. The subset here: FACS-sorted CD8+CD4-CCR7+CD45RA+ naive T cells. Receptors originate from a human donor in good health. Some libraries in this study had Jurkat cell RNA spiked in.

There are a few counts of this clonotype. The genes are TRBV20-1 and TRBJ2-2; D call uncertain. The ends were cut back, 2 bases at V and 2 bases at J, with 12 bases in the middle. Germline CDR1 is DFQATT and CDR2 is SNEGSKA (reference sequence). The CDR3 is made up of 15 amino acids. CDR3 nucleotide sequence: TGCAGTGCTAGAAACCGGGCCTCTAACACCGGGGAGCTGTTTTTT. The encoded protein is CSARNRASNTGELFF.

CDR3 nucleotides: TGTGCCAGCAGCCCCGGAGTAGTGTTCTACGAGCAGTACTTC. It encodes CASSPGVVFYEQYF. V usage is TRBV27 and J usage is TRBJ2-7; no clear D. Germline values: CDR1 MNHEY, CDR2 SMNVEV (reference sequence). V was shortened by 6 bases and J by 3 bases, with 15 bases between the two germline ends. The CDR3 totals 14 residues.

This clonotype was detected many times. This chain uses TRBV7-9 with TRBJ2-2; D possibly corresponds to TRBD2 (5 bases). This CDR3 contains 15 residues. CDR1 is SEHNR and CDR2 is FQNEAQ in the germline V gene (reference sequence). Between the trimmed V and J ends, which lost 5 bases and 2 bases, there was a span of 12 bases. CDR3 coding DNA: TGTGCCAGCAGCAGCGGACGGGGAAACACCGGGGAGCTGTTTTTT. It translates to CASSSGRGNTGELFF.

Remarks on this clonotype: A read error may account for a junction end that differs from germline. CDR3 amino acids: CASSSLAGLAGTDTQCF. In nucleotides, the CDR3 is TGTGCCAGCAGCTCCCTGGCGGGACTAGCGGGTACAGATACGCAGTGTTTT. The V call is TRBV7-9, the J call TRBJ2-3, with 12 nucleotides matching TRBD2. CDR3 length equals 17 residues. The V gene's germline CDR1 is SEHNR and CDR2 FQNEAQ (reference sequence).

Remarks on this clonotype: A much larger clone differs from this one at a single base, so this may be a read error. The V gene is TRBV27, the J gene TRBJ2-2; D is uncertain. Trimming took 3 bases from V and 3 from J, leaving 11 bases between them. Germline V gene lookup returns CDR1 MNHEY and CDR2 SMNVEV (reference sequence). The CDR3 loop spans 15 amino acids. For the CDR3, the DNA is TGTGCCAGCAGTTTTTCAAAGACGGACACCGGGGAGCTGTTTTTT. Protein product: CASSFSKTDTGELFF.

In this sample, this clonotype turned up many times. The rearrangement uses TRBV6-5 and TRBJ2-3; 7 nucleotides align to TRBD1. Unmatched junction bases numbered 20, after V lost 5 bases and J lost 6 bases. The CDR3 spans 18 residues. The germline V gene has CDR1 MNHEY and CDR2 SVGAGI. The CDR3 loop is CASSNPPRGHAGFDTQYF. CDR3 bases: TGTGCCAGCAGTAACCCCCCGAGGGGGCACGCCGGGTTCGATACGCAGTATTTT.

Concerning this clonotype itself: A read error may produce the germline difference seen at one junction end. V is TRBV4-3 and J is TRBJ1-2; D unresolved. Germline CDR1 is LGHNA and CDR2 is YSLEER. The CDR3 contains 16 residues. CDR3 amino acids: CASRQDRPYHRHGYTF. The CDR3 nucleotides read TGCGCCAGCCGCCAAGATCGGCCGTACCATCGTCACGGCTACACCTTC.

This clonotype was seen repeatedly, ten times or more. J is TRBJ2-5 and V is TRBV4-3; the D is unclear. The V gene lost 2 bases and the J gene lost 0 bases, with 7 bases spanning the gap. CDR3 size: 14 residues. In germline, CDR1 is LGHNA, CDR2 YSLEER. CDR3 loop: CASSQYRYQETQYF. CDR3 nucleotides: TGCGCCAGCAGCCAATATAGGTACCAAGAGACCCAGTACTTC.

About this clonotype: Because the CDR3 is missing its conserved closing phenylalanine or tryptophan, this is likely a read error. The V call is TRBV11-2, the J call TRBJ2-3, with D tentatively TRBD1 or TRBD2 (5 bases each). V dropped 4 bases and J dropped 2 bases, with 25 bases sitting between them. Germline lookup yields CDR1 SGHAT and CDR2 FQNNGV. The CDR3 is 19 amino acids. The CDR3 DNA follows: TGTGCCAGCAGCTCGCCGGGGCCTTCGGGCGGGCGCATCACAGATACGCAGTATTCT. Encoded protein: CASSSPGPSGGRITDTQYS.

This clonotype has ten or more counts. V and J are TRBV11-2 and TRBJ2-1, with no clear D. Trimming shortened V by 5 bases and J by 5 bases, and 10 bases separated the two germline ends. This CDR3 is 13 amino acids long. The germline gives CDR1 SGHAT, CDR2 FQNNGV. The CDR3 loop is CASSPRYDNEQFF. The CDR3 DNA is TGTGCCAGCAGCCCACGGTATGACAATGAGCAGTTCTTC. Full variable domain (missing parts from reference TRBV11-2 and TRBJ2-1): EAGVAQSPRYKIIEKRQSVAFWCNPISGHATLYWYQQILGQGPKLLIQFQNNGVVDDSQLPKDRFSAERLKGVDSTLKIQPAKLEDSAVYLCASSPRYDNEQFFGPGTRLTVL.

This clonotype is classed as medium-sized. V usage is TRBV7-8 and J usage is TRBJ2-3; 7 nucleotides agree with TRBD2. Germline V CDR1 and CDR2: SGHVS, FQNEAQ. Unmatched junction bases numbered 11, after V lost 4 bases and J lost 4 bases. This CDR3 has 16 residues. CDR3 amino acids: CASSSVPGLSPDTQYF. Written as DNA, the CDR3 is TGTGCCAGCAGCTCGGTACCGGGACTAAGCCCAGATACGCAGTATTTT.

The chain carries TRBV29-1 and TRBJ2-5; 11 nucleotides match TRBD2. The CDR3 is 17 amino acids. Per the germline V gene, CDR1 is SQVTM and CDR2 is ANQGSEA. The ends lost 3 bases at V and 7 bases at J; junction bases unmatched: 16. As DNA, the CDR3 is TGCAGCGTTGAGGGTGGTGGTACTAGCGGGAGTTTTGCGACCCAGTACTTC. Encoded protein: CSVEGGGTSGSFATQYF.

This clonotype showed up many times. This chain links TRBV4-1 with TRBJ2-3; D possibly corresponds to TRBD2 (6 bases). The CDR3 is made up of 16 amino acids. Trimming stripped 0 bases from V and 2 bases from J, with 12 bases between. Germline loops: CDR1 MGHRA, CDR2 YSYEKL. The CDR3 coding sequence is TGCGCCAGCAGCCAAGACCGGGCGGGGCTCACAGATACGCAGTATTTT. Amino acid sequence: CASSQDRAGLTDTQYF.

This clonotype was recorded at least ten times. V usage is TRBV4-3 and J usage is TRBJ2-3; TRBD2 aligns across 7 bases. Looked up from germline, CDR1 is LGHNA and CDR2 is YSLEER. This CDR3 has 17 amino acids. J gave up 2 bases and V 0 bases, and 8 bases lay outside the gene matches. The CDR3 DNA reads TGCGCCAGCAGCCAAGATTTGGCGGGGGAATACACAGATACGCAGTATTTT. As protein: CASSQDLAGEYTDTQYF.

This clonotype has at least ten counts. The V gene is TRBV3-1, the J gene TRBJ2-7; D may be TRBD2 (5 bases). Germline lookup yields CDR1 LGHDT and CDR2 YNNKEL (reference sequence). The V end lost 3 bases, the J end lost 3 bases, and 9 bases lay between the germline ends. This CDR3 has 13 residues. In DNA form, the CDR3 reads TGTGCCAGCAGCCAGGGAGAGGGCTACGAGCAGTACTTC. It is translated as CASSQGEGYEQYF.

In this sample, this clonotype turned up a few times. Just one base apart from a much larger clone, this may be a read error. The chain is built from TRBV7-3 and TRBJ2-3; D may be TRBD2 (5 bases). The CDR3 is 14 amino acids. Germline V gives CDR1 SGHTA, CDR2 FQGTGA. The CDR3 region is CAGSPGGGLDTQYF. CDR3 DNA sequence: TGTGCCGGCAGCCCAGGAGGCGGGCTAGATACGCAGTATTTT.

This clonotype occurred many times. This chain connects TRBV5-4 to TRBJ2-7, with 11 bases aligning to TRBD2. V dropped 4 bases and J dropped 6; count of bases not matched to a gene: 12. Per germline, CDR1 SGHNT and CDR2 YYREEE (reference sequence). The CDR3 loop spans 16 amino acids. Here the CDR3 reads CASSRDGLAGGPEQYF. The CDR3 DNA reads TGTGCCAGCAGCCGAGATGGGCTAGCGGGAGGTCCCGAGCAGTACTTC.

A remark on this clonotype: A much larger clone differs from this one at a single base, so this may be a read error. The CDR3 DNA follows: TGTGCCAGCAGTGGACAGGGCAATCAGCCCCAGCATTTT. It yields the protein CASSGQGNQPQHF. This rearrangement joins TRBV27 to TRBJ1-5; 7 bases line up with TRBD1. Germline values: CDR1 MNHEY, CDR2 SMNVEV (reference sequence). J gave up 2 bases and V 5 bases, and 0 bases lay outside the gene matches. The CDR3 has 13 residues.

The table lists this clonotype with a few counts. The rearrangement uses TRBV19 and TRBJ2-1; TRBD2 matches 8 bases. J gave up 0 bases and V 5 bases, and 12 bases lay outside the gene matches. Germline loops: CDR1 LNHDA, CDR2 SQIVND (reference sequence). There are 18 residues in the CDR3. This CDR3 is CASSDWASGLPSYNEQFF. CDR3 DNA sequence: TGTGCCAGTAGTGATTGGGCTAGCGGGCTCCCCTCCTACAATGAGCAGTTCTTC. Looking up the rest from reference TRBV19 and TRBJ2-1 gives the full variable domain: DGGITQSPKYLFRKEGQNVTLSCEQNLNHDAMYWYRQDPGQGLRLIYYSQIVNDFQKGDIAEGYSVSREKKESFPLTVTSAQKNPTAFYLCASSDWASGLPSYNEQFFGPGTRLTVL.

This clonotype was detected only a few times. V gene TRBV11-2 combines with J gene TRBJ2-3, with D possibly TRBD2 on 5 matching bases. Germline V gene data show CDR1 as SGHAT and CDR2 as FQNNGV. Trimming removed 1 base from V and 2 bases from J, with 13 bases in between. There are 16 residues in the CDR3. CDR3 region: CASSLGLTGTTDTQYF. Written as DNA, the CDR3 is TGTGCCAGCAGCTTAGGTCTAACGGGAACCACAGATACGCAGTATTTT.

This clonotype was observed at least ten times. This sequence joins TRBV5-1 and TRBJ2-2, with D unresolved. This CDR3 contains 16 residues. V was trimmed by 0 bases and J by 0 bases, leaving 9 bases between them. The germline CDR1 and CDR2 sequences are SGHRS and YFSETQ. The CDR3 loop reads CASSLGVKTNTGELFF. The DNA for the CDR3 is TGCGCCAGCAGCTTGGGGGTAAAAACGAACACCGGGGAGCTGTTTTTT.

The V and J genes are TRBV5-5 and TRBJ1-1, with D tentatively TRBD1 (5 bases). This CDR3 has 14 amino acids. Trimming removed 2 bases from V and 4 bases from J, with 12 bases in between. The germline V gene encodes CDR1 SGHKS and CDR2 YYEKEE (reference sequence). The DNA of the CDR3 is TGTGCCAGCAGCTTAGGGCAGGGTGGCACTGAAGCTTTCTTT. Translation gives CASSLGQGGTEAFF.

Of note for this clonotype: Possible read error: a much larger clone is one base away. The chain's CDR3 is CATSADRAYEQYF. CDR3 coding DNA: TGTGCCACCAGCGCCGACAGGGCGTACGAGCAGTACTTC. The V call is TRBV14, the J call TRBJ2-7; 7 bases fit TRBD1. The CDR3 runs to 13 residues. Germline loops: CDR1 SGHDN, CDR2 FVKESK.

The V and J genes are TRBV9 and TRBJ1-6, with D possibly TRBD1 on 5 matching bases. This CDR3 region has 14 residues. The germline V and J ends were trimmed by 3 bases and 11 bases, with 15 bases remaining between them. CDR1 SGDLS and CDR2 YYNGEE come from the germline V gene. CDR3 in amino acids: CASSGSRGSPPLHF. CDR3 sequence (DNA): TGTGCCAGCAGCGGCTCACGGGGCAGTCCACCCCTCCACTTT. The whole variable domain, remainder taken from reference TRBV9 and TRBJ1-6, is DSGVTQTPKHLITATGQRVTLRCSPRSGDLSVYWYQQSLDQGLQFLIQYYNGEERAKGNILERFSAQQFPDLHSELNLSSLELGDSALYFCASSGSRGSPPLHFGNGTRLTVT.

Concerning this clonotype itself: The junction shows a germline mismatch at one end, possibly a read error. The V gene is TRBV2, the J gene TRBJ1-1; weak D call: TRBD1 (6 bases). The CDR3 length is 14 residues. Germline CDR1 SNHLY, CDR2 FYNNEI. CDR3: CARSDRMMNTEAFF. DNA for the CDR3: TGTGCCAGAAGTGACAGGATGATGAACACTGAAGCTTTCTTT.

The table lists this clonotype with a few counts. This chain connects TRBV6-2 or TRBV6-3 to TRBJ2-5, with D perhaps matching TRBD1 (6 bases). Germline V gene sequence: CDR1 MNHEY, CDR2 SVGEGT. The CDR3 extends over 15 amino acids. V dropped 6 bases and J dropped 2 bases, with 16 bases sitting between them. CDR3: CASSQRDTRQETQYF. The CDR3, as DNA: TGTGCCAGCAGCCAACGGGACACAAGACAAGAGACCCAGTACTTC.